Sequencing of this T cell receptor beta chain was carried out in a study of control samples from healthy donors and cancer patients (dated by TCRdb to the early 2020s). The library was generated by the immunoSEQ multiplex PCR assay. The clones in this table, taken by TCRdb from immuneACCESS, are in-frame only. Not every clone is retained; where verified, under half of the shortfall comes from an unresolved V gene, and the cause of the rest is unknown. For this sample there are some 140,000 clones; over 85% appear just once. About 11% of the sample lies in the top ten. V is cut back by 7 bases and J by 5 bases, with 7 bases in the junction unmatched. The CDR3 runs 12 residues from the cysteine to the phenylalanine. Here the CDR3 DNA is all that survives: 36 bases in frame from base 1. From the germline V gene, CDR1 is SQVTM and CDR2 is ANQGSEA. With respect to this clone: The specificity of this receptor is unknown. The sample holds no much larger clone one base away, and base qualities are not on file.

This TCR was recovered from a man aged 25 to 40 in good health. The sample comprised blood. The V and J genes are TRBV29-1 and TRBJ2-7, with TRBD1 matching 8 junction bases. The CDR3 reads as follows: CSGGQVVNEQYF. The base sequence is TGCAGCGGGGGACAGGTAGTCAACGAGCAGTACTTC.